The 26 T cell receptor beta chains reported below all come from one sample, sequenced in a study of T cells in Graves' hyperthyroidism and ophthalmopathy. TCR beta CDR3 region amplification was performed from RNA transcripts. HTBI primers were employed in a first-round RT-PCR of the TCR CDR3. TCRdb reprocessed the multiplex PCR reads with MiXCR, giving one entry per CDR3 protein. The sample shows a few hundred thousand distinct CDR3 sequences, about an eighth of them seen only once. The sequencing input was blood. These receptors all stem from a woman younger than 30 with Graves' hyperthyroidism.

J is TRBJ2-1 and V is TRBV14, with D perhaps matching TRBD2 (6 bases). V was cut by 0 bases and J by 4 bases, with 22 bases left in between. CDR1 and CDR2 (germline): SGHDN, FVKESK. This CDR3 is 19 amino acids long. The CDR3 coding sequence is TGTGCCAGCAGCCAAGAATCCTTCCGCTTACTAGCTTCTTACAATGAGCAGTTCTTC. As protein: CASSQESFRLLASYNEQFF. Full variable domain (missing parts from reference TRBV14 and TRBJ2-1): EAGVTQFPSHSVIEKGQTVTLRCDPISGHDNLYWYRRVMGKEIKFLLHFVKESKQDESGMPNNRFLAERTGGTYSTLKVQPAELEDSGVYFCASSQESFRLLASYNEQFFGPGTRLTVL.

The table lists this clonotype with many counts. The V call is TRBV6-2 or TRBV6-3, the J call TRBJ2-3; D is possibly TRBD2 (5 bases). Germline CDR1 is MNHEY and CDR2 is SVGEGT. Trimming stripped 0 bases from V and 1 base from J, with 11 bases between. This CDR3 contains 16 residues. The DNA for the CDR3 is TGTGCCAGCAGTTACTCGGCAGAGGAGGGCACAGATACGCAGTATTTT. Translated, it gives CASSYSAEEGTDTQYF.

This clonotype was counted at least ten times. This sequence joins TRBV15 and TRBJ1-5, with D perhaps matching TRBD1 (5 bases). The CDR3 totals 14 residues. V was clipped by 2 bases and J by 0 bases, with 5 bases between them. Germline V gene sequence: CDR1 LNHNV, CDR2 YYDKDF (reference sequence). The CDR3 loop is CATSRQGSNQPQHF. CDR3 sequence (DNA): TGTGCCACCAGCAGACAGGGTAGCAATCAGCCCCAGCATTTT.

CDR3 residues: CASSVGTGNGYTF. In DNA form, the CDR3 reads TGCGCCAGCAGCGTCGGGACAGGGAATGGCTACACCTTC. This chain connects TRBV5-1 to TRBJ1-2; 9 nucleotides line up with TRBD1. Germline lookup yields CDR1 SGHRS and CDR2 YFSETQ. V gave up 4 bases and J gave up 6 bases; unmatched junction bases: 4. The CDR3 covers 13 residues.

This clonotype has ten or more counts. The chain uses TRBV5-6 and TRBJ2-1; 12 positions agree with TRBD2. V shed 4 bases and J 5 bases; nucleotides not matched to a gene: 1. The CDR3 consists of 14 residues. Per germline, CDR1 SGHDT and CDR2 YYEEEE. CDR3 sequence: CASSASGRDNEQFF. In nucleotides, the CDR3 is TGTGCCAGCAGCGCTAGCGGGAGGGACAATGAGCAGTTCTTC.

This chain connects TRBV29-1 to TRBJ1-1; TRBD1 agrees at 8 bases. Trimming took 8 bases from V and 1 from J; bases not matched to a gene: 9. This CDR3 spans 14 amino acids. Germline V gene data show CDR1 as SQVTM and CDR2 as ANQGSEA. Here the CDR3 reads CSILIGTGNTEAFF. The DNA of the CDR3 is TGCAGCATCCTAATTGGGACAGGGAACACTGAAGCTTTCTTT.

In regard to this clonotype: This sequence may be a read error, since a much larger clone differs from it by one base. The chain is built from TRBV28 and TRBJ1-1; D is unresolved. CDR3 size: 10 residues. The germline CDR1 and CDR2 sequences are MDHEN and SYDVKM. V was shortened by 7 bases and J by 3 bases, with 3 bases between the two germline ends. The CDR3 nucleotides are TGTGCCAGCACCGACACTGAAGCTTTCTTT. It encodes CASTDTEAFF.

This clonotype was seen at least ten times. The rearrangement links TRBV12-3 or TRBV12-4 to TRBJ1-4; 8 bases fit TRBD1. With 6 bases clipped from V and 7 bases from J, the junction kept 7 bases outside the gene matches. There are 14 residues in the CDR3. The CDR3 is CASRGTGGPEKLFF. The CDR3 coding sequence is TGTGCCAGCAGAGGGACAGGAGGGCCTGAAAAACTGTTTTTT.

This clonotype was recorded many times. V is TRBV9 and J is TRBJ2-1; 10 bases agree with TRBD2. J gave up 5 bases and V 10 bases, and 21 bases lay outside the gene matches. This CDR3 is 18 amino acids long. Per germline, CDR1 SGDLS and CDR2 YYNGEE. CDR3 residues: CAPPEASGSWGRNNEQFF. The CDR3 DNA reads TGTGCCCCCCCTGAGGCTAGCGGGAGCTGGGGGCGGAACAATGAGCAGTTCTTC.

The V and J genes are TRBV20-1 and TRBJ1-2, with D perhaps matching TRBD1 (5 bases). V was clipped by 5 bases and J by 4 bases, with 14 bases between them. The CDR3 has 13 amino acids. Germline CDR1 DFQATT, CDR2 SNEGSKA (reference sequence). Here the CDR3 DNA reads TGCAGTGCTTACGGGACTACGGGCTATGGCTACACCTTC. This translates into CSAYGTTGYGYTF.

The sample holds a few counts of this clonotype. The gene calls are TRBV5-1 and TRBJ1-5; D uncertain. The ends were cut back, 1 base at V and 5 bases at J, with 10 bases in the middle. Germline values: CDR1 SGHRS, CDR2 YFSETQ. The CDR3 sequence is 14 residues long. The CDR3 is CASSLWREDQPQHF. The CDR3 DNA follows: TGCGCCAGCAGCTTGTGGAGGGAGGATCAGCCCCAGCATTTT.

In its sample, this clonotype was seen many times. The gene calls are TRBV28 and TRBJ1-5; 11 nucleotides match TRBD1. CDR3 size: 15 residues. The V segment lost 8 bases and the J segment 3 bases; nucleotides outside the gene matches: 6. Germline V lookup: CDR1 MDHEN, CDR2 SYDVKM. The CDR3 protein is CASQRTGGPNQPQHF. DNA of the CDR3: TGTGCCAGCCAAAGGACAGGGGGCCCCAATCAGCCCCAGCATTTT.

This clonotype has a count of ten or more. The rearrangement joins TRBV30 to TRBJ1-2; the D is unclear. Trimming stripped 0 bases from V and 4 bases from J, with 9 bases between. CDR3 length: 13 amino acids. Germline V lookup: CDR1 GTSNPN, CDR2 SVGIG (reference sequence). This chain's CDR3 is CAWSVGSGYGYTF. DNA for the CDR3: TGTGCCTGGAGTGTGGGGTCGGGCTATGGCTACACCTTC.

This clonotype was seen repeatedly, ten times or more. The chain has TRBV20-1 and TRBJ2-3; no clear D. Germline CDR1 is DFQATT and CDR2 is SNEGSKA (reference sequence). The V and J ends lost 5 bases and 5 bases respectively, with 8 bases between them. This CDR3 has 11 residues. The CDR3 region is CSAGRIDTQYF. CDR3 in DNA: TGCAGTGCTGGACGCATAGATACGCAGTATTTT.

In this sample, this clonotype turned up a few times. J is TRBJ1-5 and V is TRBV20-1, with D uncertain. V was clipped by 5 bases and J by 0 bases, with 11 bases between them. Germline CDR1 reads DFQATT; CDR2 reads SNEGSKA (reference sequence). CDR3 length: 14 residues. This CDR3 is CSAVDGYSNQPQHF. CDR3 sequence (DNA): TGCAGTGCTGTAGATGGGTATAGCAATCAGCCCCAGCATTTT.

There are a few counts of this clonotype. CDR3 amino acids: CASSPGQDPSYEQYF. CDR3 nucleotides: TGTGCCAGCTCTCCGGGACAGGATCCCTCCTACGAGCAGTACTTC. This chain links TRBV18 with TRBJ2-7; 8 bases agree with TRBD1. The CDR3 runs to 15 residues. The germline CDR1 and CDR2 sequences are KGHSH and LQKENI. The V and J ends lost 6 bases and 0 bases, in that order; junction bases with no gene match: 7.

This clonotype was detected only a few times. J is TRBJ2-7 and V is TRBV7-9; D possibly corresponds to TRBD2 (6 bases). Germline CDR1 reads SEHNR; CDR2 reads FQNEAQ (reference sequence). V was clipped by 4 bases and J by 0 bases, with 16 bases between them. CDR3 length: 16 amino acids. CDR3 sequence reads: CASSSSRDSSSYEQYF. CDR3 coding DNA: TGTGCCAGCAGCTCTTCCCGGGACTCCAGCTCCTACGAGCAGTACTTC.

This clonotype turned up a few times. Since a much larger clone is just one base distant, this may be a read error. This chain joins TRBV28 and TRBJ2-7; weak D call: TRBD1 (6 bases). The germline CDR1 and CDR2 sequences are MDHEN and SYDVKM. V was clipped by 2 bases and J by 3 bases, with 20 bases between them. The CDR3 runs to 17 residues. CDR3 loop: CASSLRSGQLFDYEQYF. DNA of the CDR3: TGTGCCAGCAGTTTACGGTCTGGACAGCTATTCGACTACGAGCAGTACTTC. The variable domain in full, completed from reference TRBV28 and TRBJ2-7, reads DVKVTQSSRYLVKRTGEKVFLECVQDMDHENMFWYRQDPGLGLRLIYFSYDVKMKEKGDIPEGYSVSREKKERFSLILESASTNQTSMYLCASSLRSGQLFDYEQYFGPGTRLTVT.

Many counts were recorded for this clonotype. This chain links TRBV20-1 with TRBJ1-1; D unclear. With 4 bases removed from V and 0 bases from J, the gap between germline ends came to 9 bases. CDR1 DFQATT and CDR2 SNEGSKA come from the germline V gene (reference sequence). This CDR3 has 13 residues. CDR3 loop: CSATYAVNTEAFF. The CDR3 bases are TGCAGTGCTACATATGCGGTGAACACTGAAGCTTTCTTT.

V usage is TRBV6-1 and J usage is TRBJ2-3, with a weak D call TRBD1 (5 bases). Trimming left V 3 bases short and J 3 bases short, with 10 bases between. The CDR3 is made up of 14 amino acids. Germline-derived CDR1 and CDR2 are MNHNS and SASEGT. The CDR3 nucleotides read TGTGCCAGCAGTGATCATAGGGGAACAGATACGCAGTATTTT. This sequence encodes CASSDHRGTDTQYF.

A single count supports this clonotype. The chain recombines TRBV15 with TRBJ2-7; no reliable D call. The CDR3 is 14 amino acids. Germline loops: CDR1 LNHNV, CDR2 YYDKDF (reference sequence). V was clipped by 0 bases and J by 5 bases, with 11 bases between them. The CDR3 is CATSRDDGVNEQYF. CDR3 nucleotide sequence: TGTGCCACCAGCAGAGATGACGGAGTCAACGAGCAGTACTTC.

This clonotype was counted at least ten times. This rearrangement joins TRBV6-5 to TRBJ2-5; the D gene is possibly TRBD2 (5 bases). Germline lookup yields CDR1 MNHEY and CDR2 SVGAGI. The CDR3 totals 13 residues. V gave up 0 bases and J gave up 10 bases, with 12 bases separating them. The CDR3 DNA reads as TGTGCCAGCAGTTACTCCCCGGACTTGGGCCAGTACTTC. Residues: CASSYSPDLGQYF.

This clonotype was counted many times. The rearrangement uses TRBV12-5 and TRBJ2-1; the match to TRBD1 covers 9 bases. CDR1 and CDR2 (germline): LGHNT, FRNRAP. Trimming took 1 base from V and 5 from J; bases not matched to a gene: 21. This CDR3 has 21 residues. CDR3 loop: CASGLGPGQGFLGGADNEQFF. The CDR3 coding sequence is TGTGCTAGTGGTTTGGGACCGGGACAGGGCTTTCTCGGCGGGGCTGACAATGAGCAGTTCTTC.

Only a few counts were recorded for this clonotype. The chain carries TRBV29-1 and TRBJ2-1; D remains unclear. Between the trimmed V and J ends, which lost 2 bases and 4 bases, there was a span of 12 bases. This CDR3 has 14 residues. CDR1 is SQVTM and CDR2 is ANQGSEA in the germline V gene. The CDR3 sequence is CSVEIVGSYNEQFF. The CDR3 nucleotides read TGCAGCGTTGAAATCGTGGGCAGTTACAATGAGCAGTTCTTC.

The chain is built from TRBV6-2 or TRBV6-3 and TRBJ1-5, with 7 bases identical to TRBD1. The V segment lost 6 bases and the J segment 7 bases; nucleotides outside the gene matches: 9. CDR3 size: 14 residues. The germline V gene encodes CDR1 MNHEY and CDR2 SVGEGT. The CDR3 region is CASSQIRGTQPQHF. The CDR3 coding sequence is TGTGCCAGCAGCCAGATCAGGGGGACCCAGCCCCAGCATTTT.

Comment on this clonotype: This may come from a read error, since a much larger clone is one base off. V and J are TRBV29-1 and TRBJ1-2; D remains ambiguous. Trimming removed 7 bases at V and 3 bases at J, with 15 bases between. This CDR3 has 13 amino acids. The germline gives CDR1 SQVTM, CDR2 ANQGSEA. The CDR3 sequence: CSAENGDDYGYTF. CDR3 nucleotide sequence: TGCAGCGCCGAGAATGGGGATGACTATGGCTACACCTTC.